This record looks at one T cell receptor beta chain sequence and its context. This entry belongs to a study of immune characterization of retroperitoneal liposarcoma. TCRdb passed the PCR reads through MiXCR, listing each CDR3 protein once. The table shows 3,000 to 3,500 distinct CDR3 sequences, with approximately 45% occurring only once. The CDR3 runs to 15 residues. J was trimmed by 8 bases and V by 10 bases; bases with no gene match: 14. CDR1 and CDR2 (germline): MNHNS, SASEGT. This chain connects TRBV6-1 to TRBJ2-3; 11 bases match TRBD1. This receptor was obtained from a male donor with retroperitoneal liposarcoma. Sequences were obtained from tumor tissue. CDR3 sequence (DNA): TGTGCCATCACCCCTAGGGGACAGGGGGAGGGTACGCAGTATTTT. Translating gives CAITPRGQGEGTQYF.